The clone carrying this TCR beta chain was observed a few times. The sample comes from a study of CD8 T cells in ankylosing spondylitis. TCRdb processed the 5' RACE reads anew with MiXCR; each CDR3 protein has one entry. Among roughly 160,000 distinct CDR3 sequences listed, roughly 12% were seen once. This CDR3 is 15 amino acids long. V gave up 5 bases and J gave up 6 bases; unmatched junction bases: 11. Germline V gene data show CDR1 as KGHSH and CDR2 as LQKENI. Material for sequencing was blood, either unsorted or a sorted T cell fraction (not recorded which). The source is a male donor with ankylosing spondylitis or in good health (not recorded which). The rearrangement links TRBV18 to TRBJ2-7; 9 bases map to TRBD1. The CDR3: CASSYSGTGIGEQYF. CDR3 in DNA: TGTGCCAGCTCATACTCCGGGACAGGGATCGGCGAGCAGTACTTC.